One and the same sample provided the 6 T cell receptor beta chains below, sequenced in a study of cytomegalovirus exposure and HLA in healthy donors. PCR amplification relied on 60 Vbeta primers (plus 13 Jbeta primers). Sequencing was performed with immunoSEQ multiplex PCR; in TCRdb, only in-frame clones are kept and a portion is missing. The sample shows 150,000 to 200,000 clones, under 80% of them seen only once. The sequencing sample was made of PBMCs. These TCRs come from a man aged 40-55 years in good health and CMV-seronegative.

The chain links TRBV7-3 to TRBJ2-2, with D possibly TRBD1 on 5 matching bases. The CDR3 totals 14 residues. Germline lookup yields CDR1 SGHTA and CDR2 FQGTGA. V was pared by 2 bases and J by 6 bases, with 10 bases between. CDR3 region: CASSLGQGAGELFF. The CDR3 DNA sequence: TGTGCCAGCAGCTTAGGGCAGGGCGCCGGGGAGCTGTTTTTT.

The DNA of the CDR3 is TGTGCCAGCAGCGTAGGTTCGACACTTTCCTACGAGCAGTACTTC. It yields the protein CASSVGSTLSYEQYF. This chain uses TRBV9 with TRBJ2-7; D unresolved. The V end was cut by 0 bases, the J end by 1 base, with 11 bases between. Per the germline V gene, CDR1 is SGDLS and CDR2 is YYNGEE. The CDR3 totals 15 residues.

V usage is TRBV6-5 and J usage is TRBJ1-1; the match to TRBD1 covers 7 bases. V dropped 6 bases and J dropped 2; count of bases not matched to a gene: 9. Per germline, CDR1 MNHEY and CDR2 SVGAGI. The CDR3 consists of 15 residues. CDR3 residues: CASRKPGQTNTEAFF. In nucleotides, the CDR3 is TGTGCCAGCAGAAAACCGGGACAGACAAACACTGAAGCTTTCTTT.

The chain recombines TRBV12-5 with TRBJ1-1; a weak D match, TRBD1 (5 bases). Trimming removed 1 base at V and 4 bases at J, with 25 bases between. Germline lookup yields CDR1 LGHNT and CDR2 FRNRAP. The CDR3 contains 19 residues. CDR3 nucleotides: TGTGCTAGTGGTTTGGACTGGGGCAAGGGCCCTCTTACCCCCACTGAAGCTTTCTTT. It yields the protein CASGLDWGKGPLTPTEAFF.

This clone has a handful of counts. The rearrangement uses TRBV10-3 and TRBJ2-7; 10 bases line up with TRBD1. V shed 1 base, J shed 2 bases, and the junction held 2 bases outside the gene matches. Per germline, CDR1 ENHRY and CDR2 SYGVKD. The CDR3 extends over 15 amino acids. In nucleotides, the CDR3 is TGTGCCATCAGTGAGTACGGGACAGGGGCCTACGAGCAGTACTTC. Translating it yields CAISEYGTGAYEQYF.

The V gene is TRBV11-2, the J gene TRBJ1-1; D remains unclear. Germline values: CDR1 SGHAT, CDR2 FQNNGV. This CDR3 contains 16 residues. V lost 1 base and J lost 7, with 19 bases in between. The CDR3 nucleotides are TGTGCCAGCAGCTTAGCCCCCGAAGGAGGCGGAGGTGAAGCTTTCTTT. Translating gives CASSLAPEGGGGEAFF.